The clone carrying this T cell receptor (beta chain) was seen more than once but under ten times. What it binds is not known. The V and J ends lost 5 bases and 0 bases respectively, with 11 bases between them. Germline V gene sequence: CDR1 SQVTM, CDR2 ANQGSEA. This CDR3 is 13 amino acids long. The sample belongs to a study of regulatory T cells in long-lasting Graves disease. Study-wide results and caveats: Preferential use of TRBV28, TRBJ1-2 and TRBJ2-5 was seen in persistent disease. Persistent Graves' cases showed lower TCR diversity than newly diagnosed cases.

Specified time point: persistent/refractory GD, antithyroid drugs over 5 years with positive TRAb. With RNA extracted from PBMCs as input, the TCR library was made. An endocrinology department in Xi'an, China, supplied the patients. A blood draw put around 9 milliliters of peripheral blood into EDTA tubes. Building of the TCR beta libraries involved iRepertoire HTBI primers and Arm-PCR of CDR3 regions. Each CDR3 protein gets one entry after TCRdb re-called the multiplex PCR reads with MiXCR. The data contain roughly 450,000 distinct CDR3 sequences, under 25% of them singletons. V gene TRBV29-1 combines with J gene TRBJ2-7; D not certain. The input for sequencing was peripheral blood mononuclear cells (PBMCs), taken when the disease was refractory, from a patient treated with antithyroid drugs. The clonotype comes from a female donor with Graves disease. The CDR3 DNA is TGCAGCGTTACTACATACACCTCCTACGAGCAGTACTTC. Translating it yields CSVTTYTSYEQYF.